This TCR beta chain comes out of a study of cytomegalovirus exposure and HLA in healthy donors. 60 Vbeta and 13 Jbeta primers were used in PCR. Data came from immunoSEQ multiplex PCR; TCRdb stores just in-frame clones and leaves some out. The sample gives about 130,000 clones, 65% to 75% of which show up once; around 6.6% is in the top ten. Study-wide findings and caveats: For most TCR beta V segments, an earlier analysis put the productive rate at about 87% or about 30% of the time. When the data were analyzed later, several of the most significant clusters appeared to be linked to common viral pathogens. Available immune exposure information was restricted to CMV serostatus only.

On this clone: Its matching antigen is unknown.

The germline V gene encodes CDR1 MDHEN and CDR2 SYDVKM. With 5 bases clipped from V and 4 bases from J, the junction kept 8 bases outside the gene matches. The CDR3 has 15 amino acids. Sequenced sample: PBMCs. This TCR came from a middle-aged man in good health and CMV-seropositive. The chain uses TRBV28 and TRBJ1-1, with 9 bases lining up with TRBD1. The CDR3 bases are TGTGCCAGCAGTCCCCTCTTACAGGGGGCCACTGAAGCTTTCTTT. Translating it yields CASSPLLQGATEAFF.